The 20 T cell receptor beta chains below were found in one sample sequenced in a study of OX40 agonist ivuxolimab in advanced cancers. Assay: immunoSEQ multiplex PCR; the TCRdb copy retains only in-frame clones and omits some. The sample lists roughly 80,000 clones, 86% occurring once. This specimen consisted of CD4+ or CD8+ T cells sorted from blood, obtained in a trial of the OX40 agonist ivuxolimab. Receptors were obtained from an adult with an advanced solid tumor such as melanoma, head and neck, liver or kidney cancer.

This clone was counted between two and nine times. V gene TRBV4-2 combines with J gene TRBJ2-3, with 10 positions matching TRBD2. CDR3 length equals 19 residues. The V gene's germline CDR1 is LGHNA and CDR2 YNFKEQ. Trimming took 0 bases from V and 2 from J; bases not matched to a gene: 11. CDR3 loop: CASSQEKRGGRGTTDTQYF. CDR3 coding DNA: TGTGCCAGCAGCCAAGAGAAGCGGGGGGGCCGAGGGACCACAGATACGCAGTATTTT.

This clone was found a few times. Other nucleotide sequences in the sample specify the same CDR3. The chain joins TRBV11-3 to TRBJ2-3, with D perhaps TRBD1 (6 bases). Germline lookup yields CDR1 SGHNT and CDR2 YENEEA. The CDR3 is made up of 14 amino acids. The V and J ends lost 5 bases and 5 bases respectively, with 14 bases between them. CDR3 loop: CASSAKPRGDTQYF. The CDR3, as DNA: TGTGCCAGCAGCGCAAAGCCCAGGGGAGATACGCAGTATTTT.

The chain employs TRBV11-3 and TRBJ2-6; no clear D. This CDR3 spans 19 amino acids. Germline V gene data show CDR1 as SGHNT and CDR2 as YENEEA. Trimming took off 4 bases at V and 4 bases at J, with 23 bases between the two ends. CDR3: CASSSPPRATRTGANVLTF. CDR3 sequence (DNA): TGTGCCAGCAGCTCCCCCCCTAGGGCAACTCGAACAGGGGCCAACGTCCTGACTTTC.

V and J are TRBV7-9 and TRBJ1-4, with a weak D call TRBD1 (6 bases). This CDR3 contains 17 residues. Trimming removed 4 bases at V and 5 bases at J, with 20 bases between. Germline CDR1 is SEHNR and CDR2 is FQNEAQ (reference sequence). The CDR3 region is CASSSLPPGGQNEKLFF. The CDR3 DNA reads as TGTGCCAGCAGCTCCCTTCCACCCGGGGGCCAGAATGAAAAACTGTTTTTT. Filled out from reference TRBV7-9 and TRBJ1-4, the complete variable domain reads DTGVSQNPRHKITKRGQNVTFRCDPISEHNRLYWYRQTLGQGPEFLTYFQNEAQLEKSRLLSDRFSAERPKGSFSTLEIQRTEQGDSAMYLCASSSLPPGGQNEKLFFGSGTQLSVL.

V usage is TRBV18 and J usage is TRBJ2-7; D remains ambiguous. The CDR3 is 13 residues long. The ends were cut back, 4 bases at V and 0 bases at J, with 7 bases in the middle. Germline lookup yields CDR1 KGHSH and CDR2 LQKENI. This CDR3 is CASSQGYSYEQYF. CDR3 sequence (DNA): TGTGCCAGCTCACAGGGTTACTCCTACGAGCAGTACTTC. The whole variable domain, filled in from reference TRBV18 and TRBJ2-7, reads NAGVMQNPRHLVRRRGQEARLRCSPMKGHSHVYWYRQLPEEGLKFMVYLQKENIIDESGMPKERFSAEFPKEGPSILRIQQVVRGDSAAYFCASSQGYSYEQYFGPGTRLTVT.

The rearrangement links TRBV11-2 to TRBJ2-7; D assignment may be TRBD1 or TRBD2 (5 bases each). This CDR3 has 17 amino acids. Germline CDR1 SGHAT, CDR2 FQNNGV. Trimming left V 0 bases short and J 3 bases short, with 18 bases between. In DNA, the CDR3 is TGTGCCAGCAGCTTAGAACGTGGTCCTTCGAGGGGCTACGAGCAGTACTTC. Translated, it gives CASSLERGPSRGYEQYF.

The rearrangement joins TRBV7-2 to TRBJ2-3; 12 bases line up with TRBD2. This CDR3 spans 16 amino acids. Germline loops: CDR1 SGHTA, CDR2 FQGNSA. The V gene end was trimmed by 2 bases and the J gene end by 9 bases; junction bases not matched to a gene: 9. CDR3 protein: CASSLSLAGGYETQYF. The CDR3 DNA reads TGTGCCAGCAGCTTAAGCCTAGCGGGAGGGTACGAGACGCAGTATTTT.

V gene TRBV18 combines with J gene TRBJ2-1; D perhaps matches TRBD2 (5 bases). Looked up from germline, CDR1 is KGHSH and CDR2 is LQKENI. Trimming removed 3 bases at V and 0 bases at J, with 6 bases between. CDR3 length equals 14 residues. CDR3 nucleotide sequence: TGTGCCAGCTCACCCGGAGGCTCCTACAATGAGCAGTTCTTC. This translates into CASSPGGSYNEQFF.

This chain links TRBV7-2 with TRBJ2-5, with TRBD2 identical over 9 bases. The CDR3 loop spans 19 amino acids. Trimming at V came to 4 bases and at J to 4 bases, leaving 19 bases not matched to a gene. CDR1 is SGHTA, CDR2 FQGNSA, per germline. The CDR3: CASSSPLLAGNRVGETQYF. The DNA for the CDR3 is TGTGCCAGCAGCTCACCACTTCTAGCGGGAAATCGGGTGGGAGAGACCCAGTACTTC.

The chain employs TRBV9 and TRBJ2-2; tentatively, D is TRBD2 (5 bases). This CDR3 contains 12 residues. V was shortened by 3 bases and J by 8 bases, with 8 bases between the two germline ends. Germline-derived CDR1 and CDR2 are SGDLS and YYNGEE. CDR3: CASSGGSGELFF. The CDR3 region has the DNA TGTGCCAGCAGCGGAGGGAGTGGGGAGCTGTTTTTT.

The V gene is TRBV19, the J gene TRBJ1-1; 10 bases are a match to TRBD1. The germline V gene encodes CDR1 LNHDA and CDR2 SQIVND (reference sequence). The CDR3 extends over 13 amino acids. The ends lost 5 bases at V and 3 bases at J; junction bases unmatched: 0. CDR3 nucleotides: TGTGCCAGTAGTGGGACAGGGGACACTGAAGCTTTCTTT. Its translation: CASSGTGDTEAFF.

This clone has only a few counts. The chain has TRBV9 and TRBJ1-5, with no clear D. V lost 4 bases, J lost 4 bases, and 12 bases lay in between. This CDR3 has 14 residues. The germline V gene has CDR1 SGDLS and CDR2 YYNGEE. The DNA for the CDR3 is TGTGCCAGCAGCTTTGCAGGCGAGAATCAGCCCCAGCATTTT. Its protein is CASSFAGENQPQHF.

The sample holds a few counts of this clone. This chain joins TRBV2 and TRBJ1-3; D gene unclear. Germline V gene lookup returns CDR1 SNHLY and CDR2 FYNNEI. V dropped 7 bases and J dropped 0 bases, with 10 bases sitting between them. There are 14 residues in the CDR3. DNA of the CDR3: TGTGCCAGCAAGAGGGTGGGCTCTGGAAACACCATATATTTT. This translates into CASKRVGSGNTIYF.

V usage is TRBV14 and J usage is TRBJ2-3; maybe TRBD2 (6 bases). There are 14 residues in the CDR3. Trimming took 4 bases from V and 2 from J, leaving 10 bases between them. Germline values: CDR1 SGHDN, CDR2 FVKESK. The CDR3 loop reads CASSRDSVTDTQYF. In DNA form, the CDR3 reads TGTGCCAGCAGCCGGGACTCAGTCACAGATACGCAGTATTTT.

This chain links TRBV11-3 with TRBJ1-4; 7 positions match TRBD1. Per the germline V gene, CDR1 is SGHNT and CDR2 is YENEEA. V was clipped by 5 bases and J by 5 bases; unmatched bases: 11. This CDR3 has 16 residues. CDR3 sequence (DNA): TGTGCCAGCAGCAAAGAGCCCGGGACAGTGAATGAAAAACTGTTTTTT. Protein product: CASSKEPGTVNEKLFF.

J is TRBJ1-1 and V is TRBV5-1, with 7 bases fitting TRBD1. Germline V gives CDR1 SGHRS, CDR2 YFSETQ. Losses at the gene ends were 4 bases for V and 5 bases for J; bases not matched to a gene: 8. This CDR3 has 14 amino acids. The chain's CDR3 is CASSPTGAGTEAFF. The CDR3 DNA is TGCGCCAGCAGCCCCACAGGGGCGGGGACTGAAGCTTTCTTT.

DNA of the CDR3: TGTGCCAGCAGCTCCGGGACTAGCGGGAGGATCACCTACGAGCAGTACTTC. Amino acid sequence: CASSSGTSGRITYEQYF. The rearrangement uses TRBV5-4 and TRBJ2-7, with 15 nucleotides matching TRBD2. CDR1 and CDR2 from the germline V gene are SGHNT and YYREEE (reference sequence). This CDR3 contains 17 residues. The V segment lost 3 bases and the J segment 2 bases; nucleotides outside the gene matches: 6.

There are a few counts of this clone. The chain uses TRBV6-1 and TRBJ1-6, with TRBD1 matching over 7 bases. Trimming removed 6 bases from V and 7 bases from J; junction bases left unmatched: 6. The germline gives CDR1 MNHNS, CDR2 SASEGT. This CDR3 is built from 14 residues. The CDR3 coding sequence is TGTGCCAGCAGCAGGGACAGCACAAATTCACCCCTCCACTTT. Translated: CASSRDSTNSPLHF.

The chain recombines TRBV27 with TRBJ1-6; 9 nucleotides agree with TRBD1. Germline CDR1 is MNHEY and CDR2 is SMNVEV (reference sequence). There are 14 residues in the CDR3. With V trimmed by 7 bases and J by 9 bases, 7 bases remained unmatched. In DNA, the CDR3 is TGTGCCAGCAACGACAGGGGGTTCGTTTCACCCCTCCACTTT. This codes for CASNDRGFVSPLHF.

V and J are TRBV9 and TRBJ2-1, with 8 bases that match TRBD2. CDR3 length equals 15 residues. CDR1 and CDR2 from the germline V gene are SGDLS and YYNGEE. V lost 4 bases to trimming and J lost 9 bases; unmatched junction nucleotides: 12. CDR3: CASSPVLLAGSEQFF. The CDR3 nucleotides are TGTGCCAGCAGCCCCGTGTTGCTAGCGGGTAGTGAGCAGTTCTTC. Supplemented by reference TRBV9 and TRBJ2-1, the full variable domain reads DSGVTQTPKHLITATGQRVTLRCSPRSGDLSVYWYQQSLDQGLQFLIQYYNGEERAKGNILERFSAQQFPDLHSELNLSSLELGDSALYFCASSPVLLAGSEQFFGPGTRLTVL.